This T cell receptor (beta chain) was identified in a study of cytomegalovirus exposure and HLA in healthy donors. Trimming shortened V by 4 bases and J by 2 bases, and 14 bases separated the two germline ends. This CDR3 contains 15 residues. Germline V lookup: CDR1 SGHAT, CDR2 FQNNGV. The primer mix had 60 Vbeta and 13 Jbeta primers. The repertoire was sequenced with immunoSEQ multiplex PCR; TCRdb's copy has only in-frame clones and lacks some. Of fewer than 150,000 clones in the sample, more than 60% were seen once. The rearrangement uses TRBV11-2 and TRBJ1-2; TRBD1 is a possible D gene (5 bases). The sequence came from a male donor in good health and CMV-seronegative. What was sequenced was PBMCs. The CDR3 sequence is CASSSTRTPNYGYTF. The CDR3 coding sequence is TGTGCCAGCAGCTCGACCCGGACACCCAACTATGGCTACACCTTC.